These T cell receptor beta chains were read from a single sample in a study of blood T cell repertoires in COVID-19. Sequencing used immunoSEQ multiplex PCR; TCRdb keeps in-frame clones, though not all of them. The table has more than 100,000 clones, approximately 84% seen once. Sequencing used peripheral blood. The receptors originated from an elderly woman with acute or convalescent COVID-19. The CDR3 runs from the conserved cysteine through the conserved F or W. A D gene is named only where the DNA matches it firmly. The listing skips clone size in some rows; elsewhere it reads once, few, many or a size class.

cdr3_nt: TGTGCCAGTAGAACAGGGTTCGGGAATCAGCCCCAGCATTTT; cdr3_aa: CASRTGFGNQPQHF; clone_size: .; v_call: TRBV2; j_call: TRBJ1-5; d_call: .
cdr3_nt: TGCGCCAGCAGCTTGGTTCCGACAAACTATGGCTACACCTTC; cdr3_aa: CASSLVPTNYGYTF; clone_size: .; v_call: TRBV5-1; j_call: TRBJ1-2; d_call: .
cdr3_nt: TGCGCCAGCAGCTTGGAGCCAGGGGTGTACTACGAGCAGTACTTC; cdr3_aa: CASSLEPGVYYEQYF; clone_size: .; v_call: TRBV5-1; j_call: TRBJ2-7; d_call: .
cdr3_nt: TGTGCCAGCAGCCCCTCTCTAGCGGGGGGAATCTACGAGCAGTACTTC; cdr3_aa: CASSPSLAGGIYEQYF; clone_size: .; v_call: TRBV3-1/TRBV3-2; j_call: TRBJ2-7; d_call: TRBD2
cdr3_nt: TGTGCCTGGAGTGGGGCCGGGAGGGCGACAGATACGCAGTATTTT; cdr3_aa: CAWSGAGRATDTQYF; clone_size: .; v_call: TRBV30; j_call: TRBJ2-3; d_call: TRBD2
cdr3_nt: TGCGCCAGCAGTCTCGGCTCTAGCTCCTACAATGAGCAGTTCTTC; cdr3_aa: CASSLGSSSYNEQFF; clone_size: .; v_call: TRBV5-1; j_call: TRBJ2-1; d_call: .
cdr3_nt: TGTGCCAGCAGCGTACCCGGGACAGGGACTGAAAAACTGTTTTTT; cdr3_aa: CASSVPGTGTEKLFF; clone_size: .; v_call: TRBV7-9; j_call: TRBJ1-4; d_call: TRBD1
cdr3_nt: TGCGCCAGCAGCCAAGTGCCGACAGTCAATTCACCCCTCCACTTT; cdr3_aa: CASSQVPTVNSPLHF; clone_size: .; v_call: TRBV4-1; j_call: TRBJ1-6; d_call: .
cdr3_nt: TGTGCCAGCAAACGAAGGTGGGCCCAACTAGGAGAGGCGACAGATACGCAGTATTTT; cdr3_aa: CASKRRWAQLGEATDTQYF; clone_size: few; v_call: TRBV2; j_call: TRBJ2-3; d_call: .
cdr3_nt: TGCGCCAGCAGCGTTACAGGGGCGTCCTCTGGAAACACCATATATTTT; cdr3_aa: CASSVTGASSGNTIYF; clone_size: .; v_call: TRBV5-1; j_call: TRBJ1-3; d_call: TRBD1
cdr3_nt: TGTGCCAGCAGTCCCCGGACAGGACTTGAAGCTTTCTTT; cdr3_aa: CASSPRTGLEAFF; clone_size: .; v_call: TRBV6-5; j_call: TRBJ1-1; d_call: TRBD1
cdr3_nt: TGCAGCGTTGAGGGGGGGACAGGCGGTTATGGCTACACCTTC; cdr3_aa: CSVEGGTGGYGYTF; clone_size: .; v_call: TRBV29-1; j_call: TRBJ1-2; d_call: TRBD1
cdr3_nt: TGCGCCAGCAGACACACAGGCTCTGAAGCTTTCTTT; cdr3_aa: CASRHTGSEAFF; clone_size: .; v_call: TRBV4-3; j_call: TRBJ1-1; d_call: .
cdr3_nt: TGTGCCAGCAGCCCCGAAAGTTGGACAGTTCAAACAGGCTACACCTTC; cdr3_aa: CASSPESWTVQTGYTF; clone_size: .; v_call: TRBV9; j_call: TRBJ1-2; d_call: .
cdr3_nt: TGTGCCAGCAGCCCCCCGGGACTAGCCGGTGGGAAGACCCAGTACTTC; cdr3_aa: CASSPPGLAGGKTQYF; clone_size: .; v_call: TRBV5-6; j_call: TRBJ2-5; d_call: TRBD2
cdr3_nt: TGTGCCTGGGTAGACAGCACTGTCTATGGCTACACCTTC; cdr3_aa: CAWVDSTVYGYTF; clone_size: .; v_call: TRBV30; j_call: TRBJ1-2; d_call: .
cdr3_nt: TGTGCCAGCAGTTTGTCTCTAGGAGGCAATCAGCCCCAGCATTTT; cdr3_aa: CASSLSLGGNQPQHF; clone_size: .; v_call: TRBV6-9; j_call: TRBJ1-5; d_call: .
cdr3_nt: TGTGCCAGCAGCTGGGACAGGTCTCTCGATGGCTACACCTTC; cdr3_aa: CASSWDRSLDGYTF; clone_size: .; v_call: TRBV5-5; j_call: TRBJ1-2; d_call: TRBD1
cdr3_nt: TGCGCCAGCAGCCAAGTAGGGCAGGGGGCCCATGAGCAGTTCTTC; cdr3_aa: CASSQVGQGAHEQFF; clone_size: once; v_call: TRBV4-1; j_call: TRBJ2-1; d_call: TRBD1
cdr3_nt: TGTGCCAGCAACCTAGCGGGGTACAATGAGCAGTTCTTC; cdr3_aa: CASNLAGYNEQFF; clone_size: .; v_call: TRBV6-5; j_call: TRBJ2-1; d_call: TRBD2
cdr3_nt: TGCGCCAGCAGCTTTAAGCTCAATGAGCAGTTCTTC; cdr3_aa: CASSFKLNEQFF; clone_size: .; v_call: TRBV5-1; j_call: TRBJ2-1; d_call: .
cdr3_nt: TGTGCCAGCAGCGCCCGGGCTAGCGGGGGGCCGAGCTCCTACAATGAGCAGTTCTTC; cdr3_aa: CASSARASGGPSSYNEQFF; clone_size: .; v_call: TRBV9; j_call: TRBJ2-1; d_call: TRBD2
cdr3_nt: TGTGCCAGCTCATCCGGACTAGCGGGAAGCACAGATACGCAGTATTTT; cdr3_aa: CASSSGLAGSTDTQYF; clone_size: .; v_call: TRBV18; j_call: TRBJ2-3; d_call: TRBD2
cdr3_nt: TGCGCCAGCAGCCAAGAGGGACAGGGGGCTGAAGCTTTCTTT; cdr3_aa: CASSQEGQGAEAFF; clone_size: .; v_call: TRBV4-3; j_call: TRBJ1-1; d_call: TRBD1
cdr3_nt: TGTGCCAGCAGCATTACAGGACCCTCTGGAAACACCATATATTTT; cdr3_aa: CASSITGPSGNTIYF; clone_size: .; v_call: TRBV6-5; j_call: TRBJ1-3; d_call: .
cdr3_nt: TGTGCCAGCAGCTCGGAGGGCCGATCGGCAGATACGCAGTATTTT; cdr3_aa: CASSSEGRSADTQYF; clone_size: .; v_call: TRBV5-8; j_call: TRBJ2-3; d_call: .
cdr3_nt: TGCAGCGTGGCCCGGACAGGGGGCGATTACGAGCAGTACTTC; cdr3_aa: CSVARTGGDYEQYF; clone_size: .; v_call: TRBV29-1; j_call: TRBJ2-7; d_call: TRBD1
cdr3_nt: TGTGCCAGCAGTGAAGGGACAGGCTCGAATTCACCCCTCCACTTT; cdr3_aa: CASSEGTGSNSPLHF; clone_size: .; v_call: TRBV6-1; j_call: TRBJ1-6; d_call: TRBD1
cdr3_nt: TGCGCCAGCAGCCCCCTGCCAGGGGGTAACACTGAAGCTTTCTTT; cdr3_aa: CASSPLPGGNTEAFF; clone_size: .; v_call: TRBV5-1; j_call: TRBJ1-1; d_call: TRBD1
cdr3_nt: TGTGCCAGCAGCTTAGTAAGGGGGAGTTGGGCCGGGGAGCTGTTTTTT; cdr3_aa: CASSLVRGSWAGELFF; clone_size: .; v_call: TRBV7-8; j_call: TRBJ2-2; d_call: .
cdr3_nt: TGTGCCATCAGTCCCGGAGGGACGCTATATGGCTACACCTTC; cdr3_aa: CAISPGGTLYGYTF; clone_size: .; v_call: TRBV10-3; j_call: TRBJ1-2; d_call: .
cdr3_nt: TGCAGCACCCTACAGGGGACTGAAGCTTTCTTT; cdr3_aa: CSTLQGTEAFF; clone_size: .; v_call: TRBV29-1; j_call: TRBJ1-1; d_call: TRBD1
cdr3_nt: TGTGCCAGCAGGAATAAGCGGGGGGGCACAGATACGCAGTATTTT; cdr3_aa: CASRNKRGGTDTQYF; clone_size: .; v_call: TRBV5-4; j_call: TRBJ2-3; d_call: TRBD2
cdr3_nt: TGTGCCAGCAGCGGACTCGGGACAGGGGTTGGCGAGCAGTACTTC; cdr3_aa: CASSGLGTGVGEQYF; clone_size: .; v_call: TRBV9; j_call: TRBJ2-7; d_call: TRBD1
cdr3_nt: TGTGCCAGCAGCGCCCCCGGGACAGGGTATGAAAAACTGTTTTTT; cdr3_aa: CASSAPGTGYEKLFF; clone_size: once; v_call: TRBV7-9; j_call: TRBJ1-4; d_call: TRBD1